One and the same sample provided the 8 T cell receptor beta chains below, sequenced in a study of T-cell reconstitution after alpha-beta-depleted transplantation in children. Researchers prepared the TCRbeta library using unique molecular identifiers, the study reports. MiXCR, run by TCRdb on the PCR reads, gives a single entry per CDR3 protein. This sample has 200,000 to 250,000 distinct CDR3 sequences, with about 7% found just once. This sample comprised PBMCs, obtained before TCRalphabeta/CD19-depleted stem cell transplant. The receptor source for this set is a boy aged 2-9 years with acute lymphoblastic leukemia, due to receive a stem cell transplant.

This clonotype appeared a few times. The chain recombines TRBV10-3 with TRBJ1-6, with D possibly TRBD1 on 5 matching bases. The CDR3 extends over 15 amino acids. Trimming stripped 7 bases from V and 8 bases from J, with 18 bases between. In germline, CDR1 is ENHRY, CDR2 SYGVKD. The CDR3 nucleotides read TGTGCCATCACCGAGGGGAGAGGGAGGGATTCACCCCTCCACTTT. The encoded protein is CAITEGRGRDSPLHF.

At least ten counts were recorded for this clonotype. The chain carries TRBV5-1 and TRBJ2-1, with D maybe TRBD2 (6 bases). Germline V gives CDR1 SGHRS, CDR2 YFSETQ. The ends were cut back, 1 base at V and 7 bases at J, with 30 bases in the middle. There are 20 residues in the CDR3. The CDR3 DNA follows: TGCGCCAGCAGCTTGACAAGATACCGGGACTTAGCAATGGCGTTGAATGAGCAGTTCTTC. Translated, it gives CASSLTRYRDLAMALNEQFF.

This clonotype came up many times. The genes are TRBV4-3 and TRBJ2-1; no clear D. Germline CDR1 and CDR2: LGHNA and YSLEER. Between the trimmed V and J ends, which lost 1 base and 2 bases, there was a span of 9 bases. The CDR3 consists of 15 residues. In nucleotides, the CDR3 is TGCGCCAGCAGCCAAGGAAGCCAGACCTACAATGAGCAGTTCTTC. This gives the protein CASSQGSQTYNEQFF.

Comments on this clonotype: This could be a read error, since a much larger clone is one nucleotide away. This rearrangement joins TRBV27 to TRBJ2-1, with D perhaps TRBD2 (6 bases). The CDR3 totals 14 residues. Germline V gives CDR1 MNHEY, CDR2 SMNVEV (reference sequence). DNA of the CDR3: TGTGCCTGCAGTTTAGCGGAATCCTACAATGAGCAGTTCTTC. The encoded protein is CACSLAESYNEQFF.

The CDR3 loop is CASRPGLADHWGTDTQYF. CDR3 nucleotides: TGTGCCAGCAGACCGGGACTAGCGGACCACTGGGGCACAGATACGCAGTATTTT. J is TRBJ2-3 and V is TRBV6-2 or TRBV6-3, with 11 bases identical to TRBD2. The CDR3 is made up of 18 amino acids. V was clipped by 6 bases and J by 1 base; unmatched bases: 12. Germline CDR1 MNHEY, CDR2 SVGEGT.

This clonotype was observed a few times. The chain combines TRBV28 with TRBJ1-6; D possibly corresponds to TRBD1 (6 bases). This CDR3 region has 18 residues. Germline CDR1 is MDHEN and CDR2 is SYDVKM. Trimming took 6 bases from V and 7 from J, leaving 25 bases between them. CDR3 DNA sequence: TGTGCCAGCAGCAAGTCGAGTGGGGGCGGGGTATGGAATTCACCCCTCCACTTT. Residues: CASSKSSGGGVWNSPLHF.

This clonotype has more than one count but fewer than ten. V and J are TRBV30 and TRBJ2-2; possibly TRBD1 or TRBD2 for D (5 bases each). The length of the CDR3 is 13 residues. Looked up from germline, CDR1 is GTSNPN and CDR2 is SVGIG (reference sequence). V gave up 4 bases and J gave up 5 bases, with 11 bases separating them. CDR3 nucleotides: TGTGCCTGGAACCCTTGGGGGACCGGGGAGCTGTTTTTT. This codes for CAWNPWGTGELFF.

This clonotype was counted ten times or more. The CDR3: CARKNAWQKDGYTF. The CDR3 coding sequence is TGTGCCAGAAAGAATGCGTGGCAGAAAGATGGCTACACCTTC. This rearrangement joins TRBV7-2 to TRBJ1-2; no clear D. CDR1 is SGHTA, CDR2 FQGNSA, per germline. The CDR3 covers 14 residues. The ends were cut back, 9 bases at V and 6 bases at J, with 20 bases in the middle.